Following are 15 T cell receptor beta chains from one sample sequenced in a study of T cell responses to AZD1222 COVID-19 vaccine. TCRdb's copy holds only in-frame clones and misses some; the assay was immunoSEQ multiplex PCR. This table holds about 92,000 clones, roughly nine tenths found once. Sample: peripheral blood, taken on day 0 of AZD1222 vaccination. Receptors were obtained from an adult in good health.

V gene TRBV4-3 combines with J gene TRBJ1-1, with D unresolved. In germline, CDR1 is LGHNA, CDR2 YSLEER. The CDR3 has 15 residues. V dropped 0 bases and J dropped 3 bases, with 11 bases sitting between them. The CDR3 nucleotides read TGCGCCAGCAGCCAAGATCCAGGTTTGTACACTGAAGCTTTCTTT. As protein: CASSQDPGLYTEAFF.

CDR3 region: CASSKGRDSEFSGNTIYF. CDR3 DNA sequence: TGTGCCAGCAGCAAGGGAAGGGACAGCGAGTTCTCTGGAAACACCATATATTTT. The V call is TRBV21-1, the J call TRBJ1-3; the D call TRBD1 from the table was never checked on the DNA. TRBV21-1 is labeled a pseudogene. CDR3 length equals 18 residues.

The chain employs TRBV5-1 and TRBJ1-1, with 9 bases that match TRBD1. CDR3 length equals 15 residues. V dropped 0 bases and J dropped 7; count of bases not matched to a gene: 7. CDR1 and CDR2 (germline): SGHRS, YFSETQ. DNA of the CDR3: TGCGCCAGCAGCTTGGGGGGACAGGGAAAGGGTGAAGCTTTCTTT. It yields the protein CASSLGGQGKGEAFF. Combining the CDR3 with reference TRBV5-1 and TRBJ1-1 gives the whole variable domain KAGVTQTPRYLIKTRGQQVTLSCSPISGHRSVSWYQQTPGQGLQFLFEYFSETQRNKGNFPGRFSGRQFSNSRSEMNVSTLELGDSALYLCASSLGGQGKGEAFFGQGTRLTVV.

The chain combines TRBV5-1 with TRBJ1-4; D might be TRBD1 (5 bases). V was shortened by 6 bases and J by 1 base, with 13 bases between the two germline ends. This CDR3 comprises 15 residues. Germline loops: CDR1 SGHRS, CDR2 YFSETQ. The CDR3 sequence is CASTPGRGTNEKLFF. Here the CDR3 DNA reads TGCGCCAGCACCCCAGGGAGGGGAACTAATGAAAAACTGTTTTTT.

The genes are TRBV5-1 and TRBJ1-1; a possible D gene is TRBD1 (6 bases). The CDR3 length is 16 residues. V was clipped by 0 bases and J by 5 bases, with 17 bases between them. CDR1 and CDR2 from the germline V gene are SGHRS and YFSETQ. Here the CDR3 reads CASSLGPQGGDTEAFF. In nucleotides, the CDR3 is TGCGCCAGCAGCTTGGGCCCACAGGGTGGGGATACTGAAGCTTTCTTT.

This chain uses TRBV27 with TRBJ1-1; 7 bases fit TRBD1. CDR3 length: 14 amino acids. The V gene end was trimmed by 3 bases and the J gene end by 4 bases; junction bases not matched to a gene: 5. Germline CDR1 and CDR2: MNHEY and SMNVEV (reference sequence). CDR3 sequence (DNA): TGTGCCAGCAGTTTTAACAGGGGAGGCACTGAAGCTTTCTTT. Translation: CASSFNRGGTEAFF.

As to this clone: The germline gene is not matched at one end of the junction; a read error may be the cause. This chain links TRBV6-2 or TRBV6-3 with TRBJ1-4, with D maybe TRBD1 (6 bases). Germline values: CDR1 MNHEY, CDR2 SVGEGT. CDR3 length: 18 amino acids. DNA for the CDR3: TGTGCCAGCAGTTACCCAAGGGGGGGGACGGCAACTAATGAAGAACTGTTTTTT. The encoded protein is CASSYPRGGTATNEELFF.

The genes are TRBV7-9 and TRBJ2-1; D remains unclear. CDR1 is SEHNR, CDR2 FQNEAQ, per germline (reference sequence). Trimming stripped 1 base from V and 3 bases from J, with 16 bases between. The CDR3 is 17 residues long. The CDR3 here is CASSLVSGPVDYNEQFF. DNA for the CDR3: TGTGCCAGCAGCTTAGTTTCGGGCCCGGTCGACTACAATGAGCAGTTCTTC.

The rearrangement links TRBV5-1 to TRBJ2-5; D perhaps matches TRBD2 (6 bases). Germline CDR1 SGHRS, CDR2 YFSETQ. The length of the CDR3 is 13 residues. V was pared by 4 bases and J by 5 bases, with 12 bases between. The CDR3 DNA is TGCGCCAGCAGCCCCGGGGGAGCCGAGACCCAGTACTTC. As protein: CASSPGGAETQYF.

The chain employs TRBV18 and TRBJ1-1; D gene unclear. This CDR3 region has 16 residues. V was shortened by 3 bases and J by 0 bases, with 14 bases between the two germline ends. Germline V gives CDR1 KGHSH, CDR2 LQKENI. The CDR3, as DNA: TGTGCCAGCTCACCCCCAGGAGTTCAAATGAACACTGAAGCTTTCTTT. It codes for CASSPPGVQMNTEAFF. Combining the CDR3 with reference TRBV18 and TRBJ1-1 gives the whole variable domain NAGVMQNPRHLVRRRGQEARLRCSPMKGHSHVYWYRQLPEEGLKFMVYLQKENIIDESGMPKERFSAEFPKEGPSILRIQQVVRGDSAAYFCASSPPGVQMNTEAFFGQGTRLTVV.

This rearrangement joins TRBV11-2 to TRBJ2-3; 8 nucleotides match TRBD1. CDR3 length: 16 residues. CDR1 SGHAT and CDR2 FQNNGV come from the germline V gene. V shed 1 base and J 3 bases; nucleotides not matched to a gene: 6. The CDR3 nucleotides are TGTGCCAGCAGCTTAGTACCAGGGGGCAGGACAGATACGCAGTATTTT. It codes for CASSLVPGGRTDTQYF.

The CDR3 protein is CASRRTVKGPQHF. For the CDR3, the DNA is TGTGCCAGCAGACGGACGGTGAAGGGGCCCCAGCATTTT. V is TRBV6-5 and J is TRBJ1-5; D ambiguous. The CDR3 loop spans 13 amino acids. V was clipped by 6 bases and J by 9 bases, with 15 bases between them. Germline CDR1 is MNHEY and CDR2 is SVGAGI.

The chain couples TRBV6-2 or TRBV6-3 to TRBJ1-5; D may be TRBD1 (6 bases). V lost 4 bases and J 0 bases, leaving 16 bases between the germline ends. CDR1 and CDR2 (germline): MNHEY, SVGEGT. The length of the CDR3 is 17 residues. The CDR3 DNA sequence: TGTGCCAGCAGTTCCTCCCTCGACAGGACTAGCAATCAGCCCCAGCATTTT. Translating it yields CASSSSLDRTSNQPQHF.

The chain uses TRBV9 and TRBJ1-2; unclear D gene. This CDR3 comprises 10 residues. The germline CDR1 and CDR2 sequences are SGDLS and YYNGEE. Trimming removed 3 bases from V and 8 bases from J, with 5 bases in between. DNA of the CDR3: TGTGCCAGCAGCGGGCTAGGCTACACCTTC. Its protein product is CASSGLGYTF.

The CDR3 coding sequence is TGTGCCAGCAGTTTAGAGGTTTCCTATAATTCACCCCTCCACTTT. It encodes CASSLEVSYNSPLHF. The chain has TRBV27 and TRBJ1-6; D is undetermined. The V end was cut by 2 bases, the J end by 1 base, with 6 bases between. The CDR3 has 15 amino acids. Germline CDR1 reads MNHEY; CDR2 reads SMNVEV (reference sequence).